This TCR beta chain appears in the sequencing data of a study of patients and donors after allogeneic stem cell transplantation. In TCRdb, the RT-PCR reads were re-called with MiXCR into one record per CDR3 protein. There are some 200,000 distinct CDR3 sequences in the sample; 41% occur only once, and 25% to 35% lies in the top ten. This TCR came from a human donor who was either an allogeneic HSCT recipient or a stem cell or donor lymphocyte infusion donor (not recorded which). It is not recorded whose cells these are; they may come from a transplant donor. Source material: blood, either unsorted or a sorted T cell fraction (not recorded which).

The CDR3 loop reads CASSFLGSYYGYTF. The CDR3 DNA reads as TGTGCCAGCAGTTTTCTCGGGAGTTACTATGGCTACACCTTC. The chain has TRBV28 and TRBJ1-2; D is ambiguous. The CDR3 has 14 residues. V lost 3 bases, J lost 3 bases, and 11 bases lay in between. CDR1 is MDHEN and CDR2 is SYDVKM in the germline V gene.